The following is a T cell receptor beta chain sequence with its context. This clone was picked up a small number of times. Its specific antigen is unknown. No much larger clone is present one base from it, and per-base qualities are unavailable. This sample is drawn from a study of blood T cell repertoires in COVID-19 (TCRdb year 2020). About the investigation overall: Collaborator samples came from the United States, Italy and Spain and covered acute and convalescent phases of COVID-19. The material from the prospective study consisted of cDNA or gDNA derived from T cells, B-cell-depleted T cells, or PBMCs. The dataset comprised deeply sampled blood TCRbeta repertoires from subjects exposed to, actively infected with, or recovered from COVID-19. The repertoires were released in a freely available public database meant as a resource for research on the immune response to SARS-CoV-2. Samples were obtained from the ongoing ImmuneRACE study (first 160 participants) and from some 1,300 subjects provided by 6 global collaborators. A de-identified subject ID, COVID-19 status, age in years and sex were almost always included in the sample metadata. Where available, HLA class I and class II types were taken from metadata supplied by the sample provider and were not determined by assay-based typing.

TCRbeta CDR3 regions were amplified from genomic DNA using the immunoSEQ Assay, a bias-controlled multiplex PCR. In the authors' own workflow: The number of nucleated cells in each sample was estimated by amplification of reference gene primers within the assay. To quantify the absolute abundance of each unique TCRbeta CDR3 rearrangement, sequence reads were collapsed and filtered. Productive Simpson clonality was computed per sample as the square root of Simpson's diversity index over productive rearrangements. Imported from immuneACCESS, the table was reduced by TCRdb to in-frame sequences with V and J called. These copies leave out some clones; in studies compared against another copy, an unresolved V gene accounts for under half, and the cause of the remainder is not known. The DNA gave D and trimming, while V, J and clone size come from that table. The sample yields around 69,000 clones; 81% were counted once. The ten largest clones take up roughly 20% of the sample.

Each collaborating institution followed its own protocols to collect whole blood in K2EDTA tubes. For TCRbeta analysis, collaborators shipped samples in one of three forms: frozen whole blood, isolated PBMCs, or DNA extracted from either of those sample types. Broader findings and caveats from the paper: Clinical and demographic metadata were provided uncurated, with the amount varying by source and participant.

The germline ends are 13 bases apart after V is trimmed by 4 bases and J by 8 bases. CDR1 KGHDR and CDR2 SFDVKD were looked up in the germline V gene. Its CDR3 holds 13 amino acids, cysteine through phenylalanine. Only the CDR3 region is kept as DNA, spanning 39 bases read in frame from base 1. The sequence was obtained from a woman in her 70s with acute or convalescent COVID-19. The chain links TRBV24-1 with TRBJ1-2; the D gene is possibly TRBD1, with 6 bases matching. Sequenced material: peripheral blood. The nucleotide sequence reads TGTGCCACCAGTGAGCCTGACAGGCCGGGCTACACCTTC. It encodes CATSEPDRPGYTF.